Listed below are T cell receptor beta chains from one sample, sequenced in a study of blood T cell repertoires in COVID-19. Some clones are missing from TCRdb's copy, which holds only in-frame ones; the method was immunoSEQ multiplex PCR. There are approximately 150,000 clones in the sample; roughly 84% occur only once, and 8.9% lies in the top ten. Sequenced: peripheral blood. These receptors all stem from a man aged 25-45 years with COVID-19, enrolled during active disease. Each CDR3 is given with its conserved first and last residue. Fields, in order: clone size, D gene, V gene, CDR3 protein. A D gene is named only where the DNA matches it firmly. Clone size is not always given. Where it is, it says once, few, many or a class for expanded clones.

>-|TRBD1|TRBV27
CASSKVTGAYTGELFF
>-|TRBD2|TRBV30
CAWSPGLAGGWEQYF
>-|-|TRBV15
CATSRDRQDYQPQHF
>-|TRBD2|TRBV19
CASTDTSGGYNEQFF
>-|-|TRBV29-1
CSYTTSSYEQYF
>-|TRBD2|TRBV27
CASSFGAGGDIQYF
>once|-|TRBV28
CASSFLGQPQHF
>once|TRBD2|TRBV5-6
CASRIVAGRTDTQYF
>-|-|TRBV7-9
CASSYTVTEAFF
>-|-|TRBV2
CASAYDSQYF
>-|-|TRBV25-1
CASSARGSGNTIYF
>-|TRBD2|TRBV4-1
CASSQDTLAGVKQYF
>-|TRBD2|TRBV6-5
CASSYSLAGDFLEQYF
>-|-|TRBV6-8
CASSYFQGIQPYQETQYF
>-|TRBD1|TRBV6-5
CASSLNHGTGETEAFF
>-|-|TRBV6-5
CASSSQGFRGDTQYF
>-|TRBD2|TRBV18
CASSVFLTSGKSETQYF
>-|-|TRBV7-9
CASQRTSPPYNEQFF
>once|TRBD1|TRBV7-3
CASSPQQGIAEAFF
>once|TRBD2|TRBV11-1
CASMGSGIGSYEQYF
>once|TRBD1|TRBV7-2
CASSLAKGAYGYTF
>-|-|TRBV4-3
CASSQERRPGEDYNEQFF
>-|TRBD1|TRBV7-8
CASSYRTGRNTEAFF
>-|TRBD1|TRBV7-2
CASSLLTGAMNTEAFF
>once|TRBD2|TRBV5-1
CASSLETGGVNEQFF
>once|TRBD1|TRBV18
CASSRGQGKKGTEAFF
>-|-|TRBV5-8
CASSLTGNNSPLHF
>once|-|TRBV30
CAWSVLTTSSPLHF
>-|TRBD1|TRBV28
CASSSRQGPSTDTQYF
>-|-|TRBV5-4
CASSLPGRGEKLFF
>-|-|TRBV29-1
CSVEQGKTEAFF
>-|-|TRBV20-1
CNWNRLEQFF
>once|-|TRBV30
CAWSRNSYEQYF
>-|TRBD2|TRBV19
CASSSSGSSYEQYF
>-|-|TRBV28
CASSSLTGSNQPQHF
>-|TRBD2|TRBV11-2
CASSLDLLAGGSNEQFF
>-|-|TRBV11-2
CASSPQGGRGDEQYF
>few|-|TRBV7-2
CASSLGLAFAEQYF
>-|TRBD1|TRBV24-1
CATSAGTALGETQYF
>-|TRBD2|TRBV5-1
CASSSSGTSGNEQFF
>-|-|TRBV5-1
CASSLTGGGLYNEQFF
>-|-|TRBV5-1
CATQTAANTGELFF
>-|-|TRBV4-1
CASSQVKGDSYGYTF
>-|-|TRBV6-6
CASSRNLQGALSLYGYTF
>-|-|TRBV10-3
CAISESTEGNEQYF
>-|-|TRBV19
CASKPAESTDTQYF
>-|-|TRBV4-2
CASSQDTKLYGYTF
>once|TRBD1|TRBV9
CASSEGPGQGYTEAFF
>-|-|TRBV10-3
CAITDSYSNYGYTF
>-|-|TRBV5-5
CASSYPTGSAEKLFF
>-|TRBD2|TRBV5-4
CASSPGGTSGTYEQYF
>-|-|TRBV2
CASRTQGLYGYTF
>-|-|TRBV5-5
CASSAGDGFYQPQHF
>few|TRBD1|TRBV7-9
CASSYTGAEQYF